Listed below are T cell receptor beta chains from one sample, sequenced in a study of control samples from healthy donors and cancer patients. The assay was immunoSEQ multiplex PCR, and TCRdb's table has in-frame clones only and misses some. Of 95,000 to 150,000 clones listed, 88% are singletons. Sequenced material: blood. The receptors were sampled from a man aged 35-49 years in good health. Each CDR3 is given with its conserved first and last residue. D genes are given only for firm matches. The listing skips clone size in some rows; elsewhere it reads once, few, many or a size class.

j_gene	v_gene	d_gene	abundance	CDR3aa	CDR3nt
TRBJ1-1	TRBV30	-	-	CAWSLGGHPNTEAFF	TGTGCCTGGAGTCTCGGGGGCCACCCGAACACTGAAGCTTTCTTT
TRBJ1-1	TRBV30	-	-	CAWSGQGNTEAFF	TGTGCCTGGAGTGGGCAGGGGAACACTGAAGCTTTCTTT
TRBJ2-7	TRBV6-5	-	-	CASSYGGSYEQYF	TGTGCCAGCAGTTACGGGGGATCCTACGAGCAGTACTTC
TRBJ1-2	TRBV3-1/TRBV3-2	-	-	CASSLLTVDGYTF	TGTGCCAGCAGCCTCTTGACAGTGGATGGCTACACCTTC
TRBJ2-7	TRBV9	TRBD1	-	CASSLTGGAFYEQYF	TGTGCCAGCAGCCTTACAGGGGGCGCGTTCTACGAGCAGTACTTC
TRBJ2-5	TRBV13	-	-	CASSTGRGGPVETQYF	TGTGCCAGCAGCACCGGTAGGGGGGGGCCTGTAGAGACCCAGTACTTC
TRBJ1-2	TRBV7-8	TRBD1	-	CASSHRDRVGYTF	TGTGCCAGCAGCCACCGGGACAGGGTGGGCTACACCTTC
TRBJ2-2	TRBV19	-	-	CASSMGVGQLGSGELFF	TGTGCCAGTAGTATGGGGGTAGGACAGCTGGGGAGCGGGGAGCTGTTTTTT
TRBJ1-2	TRBV29-1	TRBD1	-	CSVTWTGAKGYGYTF	TGCAGCGTGACATGGACAGGGGCCAAGGGCTATGGCTACACCTTC
TRBJ1-1	TRBV5-8	TRBD1	few	CASSLTGQGDTEAFF	TGTGCCAGCAGCTTAACCGGACAGGGGGACACTGAAGCTTTCTTT
TRBJ1-1	TRBV2	TRBD1	-	CASSGRQGRTEAFF	TGTGCCAGCAGTGGAAGACAGGGGAGGACTGAAGCTTTCTTT
TRBJ1-1	TRBV20-1	-	-	CSATKNTEAFF	TGCAGTGCTACCAAGAACACTGAAGCTTTCTTT
TRBJ2-1	TRBV7-2	-	-	CASSPFRASYNEQFF	TGTGCCAGCAGCCCTTTCAGGGCCTCCTACAATGAGCAGTTCTTC
TRBJ1-5	TRBV10-3	-	-	CAIKSDLNQPQHF	TGTGCCATCAAAAGTGATCTCAATCAGCCCCAGCATTTT
TRBJ1-4	TRBV11-2	TRBD1	-	CASSRLVGQGFEKLFF	TGTGCCAGCAGTCGACTAGTGGGACAGGGCTTTGAAAAACTGTTTTTT
TRBJ2-7	TRBV19	-	-	CASRRGTTYEQYF	TGTGCCAGTAGAAGAGGGACGACCTACGAGCAGTACTTC
TRBJ1-2	TRBV11-2	-	-	CASSPGSNYGYTF	TGTGCCAGCAGCCCCGGGTCAAACTATGGCTACACCTTC
TRBJ2-5	TRBV5-4	TRBD2	-	CASSSKRGDKETQYF	TGTGCCAGCAGCTCGAAGCGGGGGGATAAAGAGACCCAGTACTTC
TRBJ2-5	TRBV6-5	TRBD2	-	CASRSGGETQYF	TGTGCCAGCAGAAGCGGGGGGGAGACCCAGTACTTC
TRBJ1-5	TRBV19	-	-	CASSISLYAGNQPQHF	TGTGCCAGTAGTATAAGTCTCTACGCTGGCAATCAGCCCCAGCATTTT
TRBJ1-4	TRBV6-5	-	-	CASRRTATNEKLFF	TGTGCCAGCAGAAGGACAGCAACTAATGAAAAACTGTTTTTT
TRBJ2-6	TRBV18	-	once	CASSHGGRSGANVLTF	TGTGCCAGCTCACATGGGGGGCGATCTGGGGCCAACGTCCTGACTTTC
TRBJ1-6	TRBV3-1/TRBV3-2	-	-	CASSPSGAALHF	TGTGCCAGCAGCCCCAGTGGAGCGGCCCTCCACTTT
TRBJ2-7	TRBV5-5	-	-	CASSQGQGVDEQYF	TGTGCCAGCAGCCAAGGGCAGGGCGTCGACGAGCAGTACTTC
TRBJ1-2	TRBV6-2/TRBV6-3	-	-	CASSLSRGGYTF	TGTGCCAGCAGTTTAAGCCGGGGAGGCTACACCTTC
TRBJ1-2	TRBV24-1	-	once	CATSEDGGGGYTF	TGTGCCACCAGTGAGGATGGGGGAGGCGGCTACACCTTC
TRBJ1-6	TRBV27	-	-	CASSLSARVRSPLHF	TGTGCCAGCAGTTTATCTGCGCGGGTCAGATCACCCCTCCACTTT
TRBJ1-1	TRBV7-9	-	-	CASSPSTTQNTEAFF	TGTGCCAGCAGCCCTTCGACGACTCAGAACACTGAAGCTTTCTTT
TRBJ1-2	TRBV7-9	TRBD1	-	CASSRRDSYGYTF	TGTGCCAGCAGCCGCCGGGACAGCTATGGCTACACCTTC
TRBJ2-7	TRBV7-6	TRBD1	once	CASSLGTASYEQYF	TGTGCCAGCAGCCTCGGGACAGCAAGCTACGAGCAGTACTTC
TRBJ1-2	TRBV6-2/TRBV6-3	-	-	CASSYSGVEGYTF	TGTGCCAGCAGTTACTCCGGGGTGGAGGGCTACACCTTC
TRBJ1-2	TRBV9	-	few	CASSVVPGPNYGYTF	TGTGCCAGCAGCGTAGTCCCGGGGCCTAACTATGGCTACACCTTC
TRBJ2-7	TRBV2	-	-	CASNLRGSHEQYF	TGTGCCAGCAACCTCAGGGGATCCCACGAGCAGTACTTC
TRBJ2-7	TRBV3-1/TRBV3-2	-	-	CASSQDRHSYEQYF	TGTGCCAGCAGCCAAGATCGTCACTCCTACGAGCAGTACTTC
TRBJ1-2	TRBV2	-	-	CASKSSQKTNYGYTF	TGTGCCAGCAAGAGTTCCCAGAAAACTAACTATGGCTACACCTTC
TRBJ1-2	TRBV9	TRBD1	-	CASSAMTRGLIYGYTF	TGTGCCAGCAGCGCAATGACGAGGGGGCTTATCTATGGCTACACCTTC
TRBJ1-2	TRBV29-1	-	-	CSAWTVYGYTF	TGCAGCGCTTGGACGGTCTATGGCTACACCTTC
TRBJ1-4	TRBV21-1	-	-	CASSTRNGTHSNEKLFF	TGTGCCAGCAGCACAAGAAACGGGACGCACTCTAATGAAAAACTGTTTTTT
TRBJ2-7	TRBV6-2/TRBV6-3	-	-	CASSRDIRTYEQYF	TGTGCCAGCAGTAGGGACATCCGAACCTACGAGCAGTACTTC
TRBJ1-2	TRBV2	-	-	CASSESGHGYTF	TGTGCCAGCAGTGAATCGGGGCATGGCTACACCTTC
TRBJ2-7	TRBV2	-	-	CASQKETAYF	TGTGCCAGCCAGAAAGAGACAGCATACTTC
TRBJ2-3	TRBV10-3	-	-	CAISESWQGIGTDSAEITDTQYF	TGTGCCATCAGTGAGTCTTGGCAGGGGATCGGTACGGACAGCGCGGAAATAACAGATACGCAGTATTTT
TRBJ2-3	TRBV30	-	-	CAWSQDADTQYF	TGTGCCTGGAGTCAAGACGCAGATACGCAGTATTTT
TRBJ2-7	TRBV7-8	-	-	CASSSNWATGGEQYF	TGTGCCAGCAGCTCAAATTGGGCTACCGGGGGTGAGCAGTACTTC
TRBJ2-7	TRBV24-1	TRBD1	-	CATSETGGDYEQYF	TGTGCCACCAGTGAAACAGGGGGAGACTACGAGCAGTACTTC
TRBJ1-1	TRBV19	TRBD1	-	CASSPRTGRTEAFF	TGTGCCAGTAGTCCCAGGACAGGGAGGACTGAAGCTTTCTTT
TRBJ2-3	TRBV11-2	-	-	CASSLSETRTDTQYF	TGTGCCAGCAGCTTATCGGAGACGCGCACAGATACGCAGTATTTT
TRBJ2-1	TRBV6-6	TRBD2	-	CASSYLPGGEQFF	TGTGCCAGCAGTTATCTTCCGGGGGGTGAGCAGTTCTTC
TRBJ2-7	TRBV3-1/TRBV3-2	-	-	CASYGPPSYEQYF	TGTGCCAGCTACGGGCCCCCGTCCTACGAGCAGTACTTC
TRBJ1-6	TRBV19	-	-	CASSIGLRNSPLHF	TGTGCCAGTAGTATTGGCCTAAGAAATTCACCCCTCCACTTT
TRBJ2-3	TRBV5-1	-	-	CASRSTDTQYF	TGCGCCAGCAGGAGTACAGATACGCAGTATTTT
TRBJ1-1	TRBV6-2/TRBV6-3	-	-	CASSLWNTEAFF	TGTGCCAGCAGTTTGTGGAACACTGAAGCTTTCTTT
TRBJ1-5	TRBV7-2	TRBD1	-	CASSSRGGGNQPQHF	TGTGCCAGCAGTTCCAGGGGGGGTGGCAATCAGCCCCAGCATTTT
TRBJ1-4	TRBV9	-	-	CASSGPTETNEKLFF	TGTGCCAGCAGCGGACCGACGGAAACTAATGAAAAACTGTTTTTT
TRBJ2-3	TRBV14	TRBD1	once	CASSLTGGRADTQYF	TGTGCCAGCAGCCTCACAGGGGGCAGAGCAGATACGCAGTATTTT
TRBJ1-2	TRBV19	TRBD1	-	CATLQGWYGYTF	TGTGCCACCTTACAGGGGTGGTATGGCTACACCTTC
TRBJ2-7	TRBV20-1	-	-	CSASDPDRFYEQYF	TGCAGTGCTAGTGACCCCGACAGGTTCTACGAGCAGTACTTC
TRBJ1-6	TRBV30	-	-	CAWSLAHNSPLHF	TGTGCCTGGAGTTTGGCCCATAATTCACCCCTCCACTTT
TRBJ2-2	TRBV19	TRBD2	-	CASTKISGLAGTGELFF	TGTGCCAGTACCAAAATCTCGGGACTAGCGGGCACCGGGGAGCTGTTTTTT